This T cell receptor (beta chain) stems from a study of blood T cell repertoires in COVID-19. About the study: The United States, Italy and Spain were the sources of the acute and convalescent COVID-19 samples. Sample material is recorded as cDNA or gDNA derived from T cells, B-cell-depleted T cells, or PBMCs.

Original data processing: It was from reference gene primer amplification that nucleated cell counts were estimated. Assay used: immunoSEQ multiplex PCR; TCRdb lists only in-frame clones, some missing. That table supplies the V and J calls and clone size; D and trimming were determined from the DNA. The profile covers tens of thousands of clones, with around nine tenths appearing a single time and about 20% taken by the ten largest. This CDR3 region has 15 residues. V trimming: 5 bases; J trimming: 4 bases; junction bases outside the gene matches: 10. In germline, CDR1 is SEHNR, CDR2 FQNEAQ (reference sequence).

The chain has TRBV7-9 and TRBJ1-1, with 7 positions matching TRBD1. This receptor was obtained from a human donor in a cohort sampled during active COVID-19. The sequenced material came from peripheral blood. In DNA, the CDR3 is TGTGCCAGCAGCCTGACAGGGAACTCTCTCACTGAAGCTTTCTTT. This codes for CASSLTGNSLTEAFF.